These 25 T cell receptor beta chains share one sample of origin, sequenced in a study of CD8 T cells in Susac syndrome. Reverse transcription of roughly 0.45 to 1 ug RNA was performed with random hexamers. TCRdb re-called the immunoSEQ multiplex PCR reads with MiXCR, one entry per CDR3 protein. The sample has more than 200,000 distinct CDR3 sequences, about 94% seen once. The sequenced material came from CD8+ T cells from PBMCs. These receptor sequences come from a human donor with multiple sclerosis.

The V gene is TRBV12-3 or TRBV12-4, the J gene TRBJ2-7; 9 bases agree with TRBD1. The CDR3 contains 15 residues. J lost 3 bases, V lost 2 bases, and 5 bases had no gene match. CDR3 in DNA: TGTGCCAGCAGTTTACCGGGACAGGGCCACTACGAGCAGTACTTC. This sequence encodes CASSLPGQGHYEQYF.

The gene calls are TRBV4-2 and TRBJ1-2, with TRBD1 matching over 9 bases. CDR3 length: 15 amino acids. Trimming at V came to 3 bases and at J to 6 bases, leaving 8 bases not matched to a gene. Per the germline V gene, CDR1 is LGHNA and CDR2 is YNFKEQ. The DNA for the CDR3 is TGTGCCAGCAGCCAGGAACAGGGGGCAAGAGATGGCTACACCTTC. The encoded protein is CASSQEQGARDGYTF.

This clonotype was seen once. The J gene is TRBJ2-7, the V gene TRBV24-1; 7 bases match TRBD1. V shed 5 bases and J 5 bases; nucleotides not matched to a gene: 8. Looked up from germline, CDR1 is KGHDR and CDR2 is SFDVKD. This CDR3 region has 14 residues. The CDR3: CATSGRGRLNEQYF. The CDR3 coding sequence is TGTGCCACCAGTGGTAGGGGGCGTCTCAACGAGCAGTACTTC.

CDR3 nucleotides: TGTGCCACCAGCAGAGGTACGGGACATAATCGAGGGCCCCAGCATTTT. Its translation is CATSRGTGHNRGPQHF. V gene TRBV15 combines with J gene TRBJ1-5, with TRBD1 as a possible D gene (6 bases). This CDR3 has 16 amino acids. V lost 1 base to trimming and J lost 9 bases, with 19 bases between them. CDR1 is LNHNV, CDR2 YYDKDF, per germline (reference sequence).

The genes are TRBV13 and TRBJ2-7; TRBD2 aligns across 10 bases. The ends lost 0 bases at V and 6 bases at J; junction bases unmatched: 8. The CDR3 is made up of 16 amino acids. Germline assignment: CDR1 PRHDT and CDR2 FYEKMQ (reference sequence). The CDR3 loop reads CASSLGLLAGDPEQYF. The DNA for the CDR3 is TGTGCCAGCAGCTTAGGCCTCCTAGCGGGAGACCCCGAGCAGTACTTC.

This sequence joins TRBV5-1 and TRBJ2-7; 7 bases align to TRBD1. Germline V gene lookup returns CDR1 SGHRS and CDR2 YFSETQ. J gave up 3 bases and V 1 base, and 4 bases lay outside the gene matches. CDR3 length: 14 residues. CDR3 protein: CASSLPGQIYEQYF. CDR3 sequence (DNA): TGCGCCAGCAGCTTGCCGGGACAGATCTACGAGCAGTACTTC.

The V gene is TRBV7-9, the J gene TRBJ1-1; 8 bases agree with TRBD1. The length of the CDR3 is 15 residues. Per the germline V gene, CDR1 is SEHNR and CDR2 is FQNEAQ (reference sequence). V shed 7 bases, J shed 5 bases, and the junction held 12 bases outside the gene matches. Here the CDR3 reads CASNHVQGESTEAFF. In DNA form, the CDR3 reads TGTGCCAGCAACCATGTACAGGGGGAAAGTACTGAAGCTTTCTTT.

This chain uses TRBV12-3 or TRBV12-4 with TRBJ1-1, with a possible D match to TRBD1 (5 bases). Trimming cost V 5 bases and J 1 base, with 11 bases left between them. This CDR3 is built from 14 residues. CDR3 sequence reads: CASSRTPSNTEAFF. CDR3 in DNA: TGTGCCAGCAGTCGGACACCGTCGAACACTGAAGCTTTCTTT.

The chain is built from TRBV5-6 and TRBJ1-5; no reliable D call. This CDR3 region has 13 residues. V lost 3 bases and J 6 bases, leaving 10 bases between the germline ends. Per germline, CDR1 SGHDT and CDR2 YYEEEE. In nucleotides, the CDR3 is TGTGCCAGCAGCTCTGGACCGACTCAGCCCCAGCATTTT. It is translated as CASSSGPTQPQHF. The variable domain in full, completed from reference TRBV5-6 and TRBJ1-5, reads DAGVTQSPTHLIKTRGQQVTLRCSPKSGHDTVSWYQQALGQGPQFIFQYYEEEERQRGNFPDRFSGHQFPNYSSELNVNALLLGDSALYLCASSSGPTQPQHFGDGTRLSIL.

The rearrangement links TRBV18 to TRBJ1-4; TRBD1 agrees at 11 bases. J gave up 6 bases and V 3 bases, and 6 bases lay outside the gene matches. CDR1 KGHSH and CDR2 LQKENI come from the germline V gene. CDR3 length: 16 residues. CDR3 coding DNA: TGTGCCAGCTCACCTCTGGACAGGGGGCCGGATGAAAAACTGTTTTTT. Amino acid sequence: CASSPLDRGPDEKLFF.

The chain joins TRBV4-3 to TRBJ2-7, with 10 nucleotides matching TRBD1. The CDR3 runs to 18 residues. CDR1 LGHNA and CDR2 YSLEER come from the germline V gene. Unmatched junction bases numbered 11, after V lost 0 bases and J lost 3 bases. The CDR3 bases are TGCGCCAGCAGCCAAGATTGGGGGGGACAGGGGAATGACTACGAGCAGTACTTC. It yields the protein CASSQDWGGQGNDYEQYF.

The genes are TRBV27 and TRBJ1-2, with D uncertain. Germline CDR1 is MNHEY and CDR2 is SMNVEV (reference sequence). The CDR3 spans 15 residues. The germline V and J ends were trimmed by 2 bases and 0 bases, with 10 bases remaining between them. The CDR3, as DNA: TGTGCCAGCAGTTTAACGGGATTCGCTAACTATGGCTACACCTTC. Protein product: CASSLTGFANYGYTF.

The chain carries TRBV4-1 and TRBJ2-2; D is ambiguous. Trimming pared 2 bases from V and 3 bases from J, leaving 7 bases between. From germline, CDR1 is MGHRA and CDR2 YSYEKL. This CDR3 region has 14 residues. CDR3 in DNA: TGCGCCAGCAGCCAAACTCCGCACACCGGGGAGCTGTTTTTT. Protein sequence: CASSQTPHTGELFF.

This clonotype was picked up one time. This chain uses TRBV5-6 with TRBJ2-7, with 7 bases fitting TRBD1. The ends lost 6 bases at V and 11 bases at J; junction bases unmatched: 11. The CDR3 covers 12 residues. Germline CDR1 is SGHDT and CDR2 is YYEEEE. CDR3 DNA sequence: TGTGCCAGCACCCAACAGGGGCAGGGGGAGTACTTC. Protein sequence: CASTQQGQGEYF.

The chain is built from TRBV7-8 and TRBJ2-2; TRBD2 is a possible D gene (6 bases). Deletions cut 2 bases from V and 3 bases from J, with 22 bases between. The V gene's germline CDR1 is SGHVS and CDR2 FQNEAQ. The CDR3 sequence is 19 residues long. Here the CDR3 reads CASSLTVVPGGGYTGELFF. As DNA, the CDR3 is TGTGCCAGCAGCTTAACGGTCGTCCCTGGCGGAGGGTACACCGGGGAGCTGTTTTTT.

The CDR3: CSASGAGAHYEQYF. The CDR3 DNA follows: TGCAGTGCTAGTGGGGCGGGAGCCCACTACGAGCAGTACTTC. The chain links TRBV20-1 to TRBJ2-7; 7 nucleotides match TRBD2. CDR3 size: 14 residues. Trimming took 3 bases from V and 3 from J; bases not matched to a gene: 8. Germline CDR1 is DFQATT and CDR2 is SNEGSKA (reference sequence).

V gene TRBV6-5 combines with J gene TRBJ2-3, with D tentatively TRBD2 (6 bases). The CDR3 runs 16 residues. Germline values: CDR1 MNHEY, CDR2 SVGAGI. Trimming cost V 4 bases and J 6 bases, with 20 bases left between them. This CDR3 reads CASSSVRVTGGDTQYF. The CDR3, as DNA: TGTGCCAGCAGTTCCGTCCGTGTTACCGGGGGTGATACGCAGTATTTT.

The gene calls are TRBV27 and TRBJ1-5, with D unresolved. CDR1 MNHEY and CDR2 SMNVEV come from the germline V gene (reference sequence). The length of the CDR3 is 15 residues. The ends were cut back, 6 bases at V and 2 bases at J, with 14 bases in the middle. In DNA, the CDR3 is TGTGCCAGCAGCCCGCTCCCCGGGGGCAATCAGCCCCAGCATTTT. Translation gives CASSPLPGGNQPQHF.

The chain links TRBV15 to TRBJ2-7, with D maybe TRBD2 (5 bases). The CDR3 covers 13 residues. The germline V gene encodes CDR1 LNHNV and CDR2 YYDKDF (reference sequence). With 0 bases removed from V and 4 bases from J, the gap between germline ends came to 7 bases. The CDR3 DNA is TGTGCCACCAGCAGAGATGGGGAGTACGAGCAGTACTTC. Its translation is CATSRDGEYEQYF.

The J gene is TRBJ1-1, the V gene TRBV2; D is unresolved. This CDR3 comprises 11 residues. Germline lookup yields CDR1 SNHLY and CDR2 FYNNEI. Trimming stripped 6 bases from V and 0 bases from J, with 2 bases between. CDR3 loop: CASRVNTEAFF. The CDR3 DNA sequence: TGTGCCAGCAGGGTGAACACTGAAGCTTTCTTT.

The chain recombines TRBV7-8 with TRBJ2-5; no definite D call. CDR1 SGHVS and CDR2 FQNEAQ come from the germline V gene. There are 15 residues in the CDR3. The V gene lost 2 bases and the J gene lost 1 base, with 11 bases spanning the gap. DNA of the CDR3: TGTGCCAGCAGCTTAATCCCAGAAGCCCAAGAGACCCAGTACTTC. It is translated as CASSLIPEAQETQYF.

The genes are TRBV30 and TRBJ1-5, with D possibly TRBD1 on 6 matching bases. Trimming shortened V by 2 bases and J by 5 bases, and 22 bases separated the two germline ends. The CDR3 is 17 amino acids. Germline values: CDR1 GTSNPN, CDR2 SVGIG (reference sequence). The CDR3 DNA follows: TGTGCCTGGAGTACGTCCCTAGGCAGGGGAAGGGATCAGCCCCAGCATTTT. It encodes CAWSTSLGRGRDQPQHF.

V is TRBV4-3 and J is TRBJ2-7; D gene uncertain. Germline CDR1 reads LGHNA; CDR2 reads YSLEER. CDR3 length: 18 residues. Between the trimmed V and J ends, which lost 2 bases and 7 bases, there was a span of 27 bases. The CDR3 DNA sequence: TGCGCCAGCAGCCAACTCGACGAAGCTGGCTACGGACCGCGAGAGCAGTACTTC. Translating gives CASSQLDEAGYGPREQYF.

V and J are TRBV11-2 and TRBJ2-7, with 7 bases fitting TRBD2. Germline values: CDR1 SGHAT, CDR2 FQNNGV. The CDR3 extends over 15 amino acids. J lost 4 bases, V lost 0 bases, and 6 bases had no gene match. The CDR3: CASSLEAGAPYEQYF. The CDR3, as DNA: TGTGCCAGCAGCTTAGAGGCGGGAGCCCCGTACGAGCAGTACTTC.

This chain links TRBV2 with TRBJ2-6; tentative D call: TRBD1 (7 bases). CDR1 and CDR2 from the germline V gene are SNHLY and FYNNEI. V was cut by 6 bases and J by 0 bases, with 15 bases left in between. The CDR3 is 17 amino acids. The CDR3 here is CASRTGDRFSGANVLTF. The DNA of the CDR3 is TGTGCCAGCAGGACGGGGGACAGATTCTCTGGGGCCAACGTCCTGACTTTC.